The clone carrying this T cell receptor (beta chain) was recorded only once. Its cognate antigen is unknown. The data are from a study of memory CD4+ T cells and cytomegalovirus serostatus. Study-wide results and caveats: A US-trained random forest predicted CMV serostatus with median AUC around 0.93. Of 150 to 200 reported CMV TCRbeta sequences, 60 to 85 were found in memory CD4+ repertoires.

Profiled with immunoSEQ multiplex PCR; TCRdb holds only in-frame clones, not every one. The table has approximately 50,000 clones, 60% to 75% seen once. Germline CDR1 reads MGHDK; CDR2 reads SYGVNS. This CDR3 spans 14 amino acids. Trimming took 6 bases from V and 2 from J; bases not matched to a gene: 3. Single viable CD3+CD4+CD8-CD45RO+ cells were sorted as the memory CD4+ T cells. The sample consisted of memory CD4+ T cells from blood. The V and J genes are TRBV25-1 and TRBJ1-1, with 10 bases lining up with TRBD1. This TCR derives from an adult in good health and CMV-seropositive. The DNA of the CDR3 is TGTGCCAGCAGAAGACAGGGGGCAAACACTGAAGCTTTCTTT. Translated, it gives CASRRQGANTEAFF.